Sequencing of this T cell receptor beta chain was carried out in a study of T cells in Graves' hyperthyroidism and ophthalmopathy. Broader study findings: A median about 7 months before onset, the model predicted ophthalmopathy.

This clonotype was recorded many times. Its antigen is unknown. Amplified TCR beta CDR3 regions derived from RNA transcripts. The HTBI set primed first-round TCR CDR3 RT-PCR. TCRdb re-analysed the multiplex PCR reads in MiXCR, keeping a single row per CDR3 protein. This sample has fewer than 450,000 distinct CDR3 sequences, with over 12% found just once. V lost 3 bases, J lost 0 bases, and 13 bases stayed unmatched. The CDR3 contains 20 residues. Per the germline V gene, CDR1 is LNHNV and CDR2 is YYDKDF (reference sequence). Every diagnosis used clinical symptoms, serum thyroxine and TRAb, thyroid ultrasound and orbital computed tomography. It was approximately 9.7 ml of fresh peripheral blood that supplied the PBMCs.

This chain links TRBV15 with TRBJ2-1, with 11 positions matching TRBD2. The sequenced sample was blood. This receptor was identified in a man aged 45 to 65 with Graves' ophthalmopathy. CDR3 bases: TGTGCCACCAGCAGGGAGACCGGACTAGCGGGTTCCAGCTCCTACAATGAGCAGTTCTTC. It translates to CATSRETGLAGSSSYNEQFF.